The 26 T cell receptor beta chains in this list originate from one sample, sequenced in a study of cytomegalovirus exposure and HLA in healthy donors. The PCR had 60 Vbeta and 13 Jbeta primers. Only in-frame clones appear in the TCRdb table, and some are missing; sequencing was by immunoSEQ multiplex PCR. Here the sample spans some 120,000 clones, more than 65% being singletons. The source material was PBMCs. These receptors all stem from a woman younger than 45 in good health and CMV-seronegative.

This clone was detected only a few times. In DNA form, the CDR3 reads TGCAGCGTTGAACAATACAATGAGCAGTTCTTC. Translated: CSVEQYNEQFF. The rearrangement links TRBV29-1 to TRBJ2-1; D remains ambiguous. The V end was cut by 2 bases, the J end by 4 bases, with 3 bases between. Germline loops: CDR1 SQVTM, CDR2 ANQGSEA. The CDR3 is 11 residues long.

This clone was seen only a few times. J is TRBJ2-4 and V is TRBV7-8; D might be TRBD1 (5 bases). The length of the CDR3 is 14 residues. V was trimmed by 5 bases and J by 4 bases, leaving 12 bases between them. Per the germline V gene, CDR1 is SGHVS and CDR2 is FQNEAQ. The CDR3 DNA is TGTGCCAGCAGCATAGTAGGGGAAAAAAACATTCAGTACTTC. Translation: CASSIVGEKNIQYF.

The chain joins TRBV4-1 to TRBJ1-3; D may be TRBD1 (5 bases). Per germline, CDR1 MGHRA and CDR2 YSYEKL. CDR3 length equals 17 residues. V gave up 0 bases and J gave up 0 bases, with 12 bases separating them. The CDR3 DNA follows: TGCGCCAGCAGCCAAGATGATGGGGGGGTCTCTGGAAACACCATATATTTT. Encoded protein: CASSQDDGGVSGNTIYF.

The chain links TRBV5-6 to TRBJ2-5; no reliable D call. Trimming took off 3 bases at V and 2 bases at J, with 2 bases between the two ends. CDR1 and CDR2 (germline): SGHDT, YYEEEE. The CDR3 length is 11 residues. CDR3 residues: CASSSQETQYF. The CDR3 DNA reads TGTGCCAGCAGCTCTCAAGAGACCCAGTACTTC.

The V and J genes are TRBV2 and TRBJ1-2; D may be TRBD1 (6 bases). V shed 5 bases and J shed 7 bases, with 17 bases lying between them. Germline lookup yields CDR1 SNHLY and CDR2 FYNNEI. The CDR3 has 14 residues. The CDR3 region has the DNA TGTGCCAGCAGTTCCGGGACAAGTACGTCTGGCTACACCTTC. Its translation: CASSSGTSTSGYTF.

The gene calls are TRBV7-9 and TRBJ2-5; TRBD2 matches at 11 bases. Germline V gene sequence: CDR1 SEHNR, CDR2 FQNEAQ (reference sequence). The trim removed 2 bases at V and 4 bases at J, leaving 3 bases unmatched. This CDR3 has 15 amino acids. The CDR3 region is CASSLRLAGGETQYF. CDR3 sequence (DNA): TGTGCCAGCAGCTTACGGCTAGCGGGGGGAGAGACCCAGTACTTC.

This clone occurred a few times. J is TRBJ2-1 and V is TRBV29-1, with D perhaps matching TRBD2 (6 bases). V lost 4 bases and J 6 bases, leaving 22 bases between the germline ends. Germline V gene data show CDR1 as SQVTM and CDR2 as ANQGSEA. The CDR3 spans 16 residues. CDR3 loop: CSVGGRNHHGGNEQFF. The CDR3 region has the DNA TGCAGCGTTGGTGGGAGGAACCACCACGGGGGCAATGAGCAGTTCTTC.

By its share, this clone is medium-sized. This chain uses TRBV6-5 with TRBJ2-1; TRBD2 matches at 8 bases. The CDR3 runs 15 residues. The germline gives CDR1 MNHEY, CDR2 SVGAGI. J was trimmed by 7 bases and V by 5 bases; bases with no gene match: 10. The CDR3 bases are TGTGCCAGCAGTGGGGCTAGCGGGCATATAAATGAGCAGTTCTTC. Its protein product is CASSGASGHINEQFF.

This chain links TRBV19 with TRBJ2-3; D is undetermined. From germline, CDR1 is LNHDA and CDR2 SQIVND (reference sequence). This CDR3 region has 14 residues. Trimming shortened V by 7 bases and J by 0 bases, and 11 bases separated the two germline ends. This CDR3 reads CASTYSPSTDTQYF. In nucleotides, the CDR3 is TGTGCCAGTACATACAGCCCTAGCACAGATACGCAGTATTTT.

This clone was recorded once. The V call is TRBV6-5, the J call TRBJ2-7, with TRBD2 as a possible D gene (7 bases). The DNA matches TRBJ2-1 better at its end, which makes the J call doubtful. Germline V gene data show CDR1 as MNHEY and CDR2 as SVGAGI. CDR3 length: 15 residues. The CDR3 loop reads CASSTQGGYSNEQFF. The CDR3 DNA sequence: TGTGCCAGCAGTACACAGGGAGGGTACTCCAATGAGCAGTTCTTC.

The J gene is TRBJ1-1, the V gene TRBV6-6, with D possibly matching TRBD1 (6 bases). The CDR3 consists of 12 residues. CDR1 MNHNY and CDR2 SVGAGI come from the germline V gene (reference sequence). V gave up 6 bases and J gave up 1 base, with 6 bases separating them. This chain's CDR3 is CASRQGNTEAFF. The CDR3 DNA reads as TGTGCCAGCAGACAGGGGAACACTGAAGCTTTCTTT.

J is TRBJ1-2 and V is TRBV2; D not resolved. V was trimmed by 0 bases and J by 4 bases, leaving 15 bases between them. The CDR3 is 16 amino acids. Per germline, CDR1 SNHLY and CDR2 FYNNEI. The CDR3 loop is CASSEAVGRQAYGYTF. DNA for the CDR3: TGTGCCAGCAGTGAAGCGGTGGGCCGTCAGGCCTATGGCTACACCTTC.

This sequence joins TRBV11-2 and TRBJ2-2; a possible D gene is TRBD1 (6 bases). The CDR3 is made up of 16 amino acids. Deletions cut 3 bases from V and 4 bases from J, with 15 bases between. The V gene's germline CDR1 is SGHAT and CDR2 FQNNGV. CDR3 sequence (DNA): TGTGCCAGCAGCTTTGGGGGAAGGGGGTTCACCGGGGAGCTGTTTTTT. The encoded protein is CASSFGGRGFTGELFF.

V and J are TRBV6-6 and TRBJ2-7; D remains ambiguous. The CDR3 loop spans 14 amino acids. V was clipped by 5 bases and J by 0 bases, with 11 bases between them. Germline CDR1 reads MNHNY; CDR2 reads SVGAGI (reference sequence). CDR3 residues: CASSDGALSYEQYF. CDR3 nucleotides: TGTGCCAGCAGTGACGGAGCGCTCTCCTACGAGCAGTACTTC.

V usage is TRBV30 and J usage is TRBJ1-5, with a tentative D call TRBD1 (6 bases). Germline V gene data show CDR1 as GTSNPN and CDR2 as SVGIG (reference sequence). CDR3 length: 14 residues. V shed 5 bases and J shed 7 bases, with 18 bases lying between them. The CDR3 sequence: CAWGGPLSTQPQHF. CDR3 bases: TGTGCCTGGGGGGGCCCACTTTCCACCCAGCCCCAGCATTTT.

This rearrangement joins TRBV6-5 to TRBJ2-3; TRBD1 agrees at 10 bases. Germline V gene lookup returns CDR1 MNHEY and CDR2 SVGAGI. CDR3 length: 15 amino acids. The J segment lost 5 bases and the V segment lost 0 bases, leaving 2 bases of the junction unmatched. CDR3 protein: CASSYSGQGGDTQYF. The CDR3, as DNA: TGTGCCAGCAGTTACTCAGGACAGGGGGGAGATACGCAGTATTTT.

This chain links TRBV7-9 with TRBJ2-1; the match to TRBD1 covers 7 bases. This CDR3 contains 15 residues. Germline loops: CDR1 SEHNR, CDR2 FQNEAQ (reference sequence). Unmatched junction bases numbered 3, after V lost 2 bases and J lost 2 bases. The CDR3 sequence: CASSLPGQTYNEQFF. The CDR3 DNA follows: TGTGCCAGCAGCTTACCGGGACAGACCTACAATGAGCAGTTCTTC.

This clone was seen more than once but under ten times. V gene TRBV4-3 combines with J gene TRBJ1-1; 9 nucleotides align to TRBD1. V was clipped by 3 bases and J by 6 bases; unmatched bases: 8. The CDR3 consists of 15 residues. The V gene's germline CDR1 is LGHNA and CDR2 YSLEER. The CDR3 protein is CASSHLTTGGAEAFF. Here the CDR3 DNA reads TGCGCCAGCAGCCACCTAACGACAGGGGGGGCTGAAGCTTTCTTT.

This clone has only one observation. DNA of the CDR3: TGTGCCAGCAGCTACGGGACTAGCGGGGCTGGCACAGATACGCAGTATTTT. Translated: CASSYGTSGAGTDTQYF. The chain is built from TRBV7-6 and TRBJ2-3; TRBD2 matches 13 bases. CDR1 is SGHVS and CDR2 is FNYEAQ in the germline V gene. V dropped 4 bases and J dropped 1; count of bases not matched to a gene: 5. This CDR3 has 17 amino acids. Complete variable domain (other parts from reference TRBV7-6 and TRBJ2-3): GAGVSQSPRYKVTKRGQDVALRCDPISGHVSLYWYRQALGQGPEFLTYFNYEAQQDKSGLPNDRFSAERPEGSISTLTIQRTEQRDSAMYRCASSYGTSGAGTDTQYFGPGTRLTVL.

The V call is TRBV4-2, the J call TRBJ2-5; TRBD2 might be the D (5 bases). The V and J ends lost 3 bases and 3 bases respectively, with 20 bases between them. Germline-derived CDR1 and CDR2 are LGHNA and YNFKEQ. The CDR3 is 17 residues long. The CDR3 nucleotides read TGTGCCAGCAGCCAGACCGACTTCGGGGAGATAAAAGAGACCCAGTACTTC. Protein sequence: CASSQTDFGEIKETQYF.

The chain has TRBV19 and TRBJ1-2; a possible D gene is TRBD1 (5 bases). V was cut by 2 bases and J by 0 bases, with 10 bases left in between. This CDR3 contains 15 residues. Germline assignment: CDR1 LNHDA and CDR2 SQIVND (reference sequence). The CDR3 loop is CASSIRQPANYGYTF. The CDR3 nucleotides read TGTGCCAGTAGTATACGACAGCCGGCTAACTATGGCTACACCTTC.

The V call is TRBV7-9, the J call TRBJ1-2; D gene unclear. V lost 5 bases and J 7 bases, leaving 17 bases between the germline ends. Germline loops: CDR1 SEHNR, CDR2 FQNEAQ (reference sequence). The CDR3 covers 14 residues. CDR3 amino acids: CASSPERGGPGYTF. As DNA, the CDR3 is TGTGCCAGCAGCCCGGAGCGTGGAGGTCCTGGCTACACCTTC.

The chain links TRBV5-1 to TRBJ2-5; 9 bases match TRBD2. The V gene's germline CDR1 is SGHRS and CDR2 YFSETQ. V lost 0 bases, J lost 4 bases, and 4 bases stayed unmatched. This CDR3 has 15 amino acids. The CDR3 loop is CASSLATSGVETQYF. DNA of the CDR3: TGCGCCAGCAGCTTGGCGACTAGCGGAGTAGAGACCCAGTACTTC.

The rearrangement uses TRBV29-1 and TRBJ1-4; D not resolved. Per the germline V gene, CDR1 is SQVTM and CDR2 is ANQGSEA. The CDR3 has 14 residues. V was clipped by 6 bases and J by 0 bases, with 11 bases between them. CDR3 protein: CSVAWSATNEKLFF. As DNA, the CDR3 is TGCAGCGTAGCCTGGAGTGCAACTAATGAAAAACTGTTTTTT.

The CDR3 DNA reads TGTGCCACCCTGGGACAGGGGACGTTGGGGACTGAAGCTTTCTTT. It yields the protein CATLGQGTLGTEAFF. The rearrangement links TRBV6-5 to TRBJ1-1; 10 bases fit TRBD1. Trimming cost V 10 bases and J 5 bases; bases outside gene matches: 13. The CDR3 extends over 15 amino acids. The germline gives CDR1 MNHEY, CDR2 SVGAGI.

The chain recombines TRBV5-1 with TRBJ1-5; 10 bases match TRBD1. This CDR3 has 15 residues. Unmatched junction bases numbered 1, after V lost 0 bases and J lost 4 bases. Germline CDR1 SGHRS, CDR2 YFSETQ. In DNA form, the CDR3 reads TGCGCCAGCAGCTTGGGACAGGGGGCAAATCAGCCCCAGCATTTT. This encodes CASSLGQGANQPQHF.